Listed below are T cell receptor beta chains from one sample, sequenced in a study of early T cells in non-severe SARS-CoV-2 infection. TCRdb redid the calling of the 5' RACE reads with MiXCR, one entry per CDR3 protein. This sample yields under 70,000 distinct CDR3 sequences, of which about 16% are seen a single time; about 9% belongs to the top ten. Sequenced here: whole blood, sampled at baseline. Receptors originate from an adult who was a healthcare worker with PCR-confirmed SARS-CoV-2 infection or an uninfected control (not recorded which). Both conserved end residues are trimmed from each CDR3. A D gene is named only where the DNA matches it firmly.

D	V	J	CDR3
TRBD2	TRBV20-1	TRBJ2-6	SARIAGPSGANVLT
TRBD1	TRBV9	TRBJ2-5	ASSGATGGRETQY
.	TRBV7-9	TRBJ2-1	ASSSLGADVEQF
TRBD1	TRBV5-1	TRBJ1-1	ASSFPDRDYTEAF
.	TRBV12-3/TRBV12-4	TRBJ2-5	ASRPEDGTETQY
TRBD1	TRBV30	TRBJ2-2	AWRATGDTGELF
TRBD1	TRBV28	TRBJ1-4	ASSARTGGIVKLF
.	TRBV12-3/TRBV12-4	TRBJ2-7	ASSESDWGEQY
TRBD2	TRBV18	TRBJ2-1	ASSPGLAAYNEQF
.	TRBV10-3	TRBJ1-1	ALRTDKNTEAF